These T cell receptor beta chains were read from a single sample in a study of T cell changes during pregnancy in multiple sclerosis. Only in-frame clones appear in the TCRdb table, and some are missing; sequencing was by immunoSEQ multiplex PCR. The table includes some 49,000 clones, 85% to 95% detected once. The material sequenced was CD8+ T cells from peripheral blood mononuclear cells, taken in the first trimester of pregnancy. Receptors originate from a female donor with multiple sclerosis, enrolled in a pregnancy study. Each CDR3 is given with its conserved first and last residue.

cdr3_aa j_call v_call
CASSHSADTQYF TRBJ2-3 TRBV4-1
CASSETANYEQYF TRBJ2-7 TRBV10-1
CASSPRLGLYGYTF TRBJ1-2 TRBV28
CASSAWGGDTGELFF TRBJ2-2 TRBV5-5
CASSPGQGAGQPQHF TRBJ1-5 TRBV9
CASSITGKGQFF TRBJ2-1 TRBV9
CASSDVDNEQFF TRBJ2-1 TRBV2
CASSHPGPGELFF TRBJ2-2 TRBV4-2
CASCSPRGCNQPQHF TRBJ1-5 TRBV21-1
CASSLVRTSTREIHNEQFF TRBJ2-1 TRBV7-9
CASSFAGAGTEAFF TRBJ1-1 TRBV6-5
CASSWTSGRMGNEQFF TRBJ2-1 TRBV5-1
CASSLVGLMNTEAFF TRBJ1-1 TRBV7-6
CASSETGFLLQPQHF TRBJ1-5 TRBV25-1
CSVEDLDRWGAINYGYTF TRBJ1-2 TRBV29-1
CASSFRGRGTEAFF TRBJ1-1 TRBV5-6
CASSLGTRFYEQYF TRBJ2-7 TRBV27
CASSPGLGGNEQFF TRBJ2-1 TRBV7-9
CASSPIPQVTGELFF TRBJ2-2 TRBV18
CASSASIAGGQDEQFF TRBJ2-1 TRBV6-4
CASSLGWGDTEAFF TRBJ1-1 TRBV5-1
CAWSTYRQGEEQETQYF TRBJ2-5 TRBV30
CASNTANYGYTF TRBJ1-2 TRBV7-9
CASSPKLGQELYGYTF TRBJ1-2 TRBV4-1
CASSLTAGDYTGELFF TRBJ2-2 TRBV5-1
CASSTGTVSFPEAFF TRBJ1-1 TRBV28
CASSSTGFQPQHF TRBJ1-5 TRBV7-9
CASSLTPSGRRYNEQFF TRBJ2-1 TRBV7-9
CASSAGTSSYEQYF TRBJ2-7 TRBV9
CASRGLAGAYNEQFF TRBJ2-1 TRBV6-1
CASSQDWRGSPPYEQYF TRBJ2-7 TRBV14
CASSDPNRVHEQFF TRBJ2-1 TRBV10-1
CASSPNRVWHEQYF TRBJ2-7 TRBV14
CAWLRAGETQYF TRBJ2-5 TRBV30
CASSIGTGRPYEQYF TRBJ2-7 TRBV19
CASSLAWTGVDGYTF TRBJ1-2 TRBV7-8
CASSWLAGSYEQYF TRBJ2-7 TRBV5-5
CASSGAVTSYNEQFF TRBJ2-1 TRBV25-1
CASRHDRLEQYF TRBJ2-7 TRBV6-1
CAWSVSGNQETQYF TRBJ2-5 TRBV30